Sequencing of this T cell receptor beta chain was carried out in a study of human T cells and chemical hapten exposure. Study details: The patient population, which was mostly female, had alopecia areata, totalis or universalis. The study, taken as a whole, reports: There was no change with DPC sensitization in TCRs above 1 in 1000 frequency.

At least ten counts were recorded for this clonotype. No antigen is known for it. TCRdb re-derived calls from the RACE reads in MiXCR, one entry per CDR3 protein. Counted here are about 82,000 distinct CDR3 sequences, around 10% occurring once; the ten biggest clones make up roughly 4%. The time point denotes: patch test 1, 2 weeks after DPC sensitization. The treatment denotes: therapeutic diphenylcyclopropenone sensitization with weekly scalp DPC. Total RNA came from unfractionated whole blood. V was pared by 4 bases and J by 5 bases, with 13 bases of the junction left unmatched. CDR1 is LGHNA and CDR2 is YNFKEQ in the germline V gene. The CDR3 loop spans 17 amino acids.

This TCR derives from a woman in her fifties or sixties with alopecia areata. Some clones in this sample may be carry-over from other donors' samples. V gene TRBV4-2 combines with J gene TRBJ2-1, with TRBD1 matching over 8 bases. The sample was whole blood, taken in connection with sensitization to the hapten diphenylcyclopropenone (DPC). The CDR3 reads CASSPQGRDRRNNEQFF. The CDR3 region has the DNA TGTGCCAGCAGCCCCCAAGGCCGGGACAGGAGAAACAATGAGCAGTTCTTC.